The 15 T cell receptor beta chains below were found in one sample sequenced in a study of vaccination and CD4 T cells after COVID-19. The Oncomine TCR Beta short-read assay sequenced DNA from cultured CD4+ T cells. MiXCR, run by TCRdb on the PCR reads, gives a single entry per CDR3 protein. Of more than 8,000 distinct CDR3 sequences listed, about 69% are singletons. Their antigen targets remain unknown. Treatment of the sample: approximately nine-day PBMC culture with coronavirus spike peptide pools or control peptides (ViraFEST assay). Specimen: CD4+ T cells from blood, cultured in vitro. The receptors shown here come from a human donor who had recovered from COVID-19.

The rearrangement joins TRBV28 to TRBJ2-7; D assignment may be TRBD1 or TRBD2 (6 bases each). Deletions cut 7 bases from V and 0 bases from J, with 19 bases between. CDR3 length: 16 amino acids. Germline values: CDR1 MDHEN, CDR2 SYDVKM. CDR3 amino acids: CASTEYGGLSSYEQYF. CDR3 sequence (DNA): TGTGCCAGCACGGAGTACGGGGGCCTGAGCTCCTACGAGCAGTACTTC.

The chain couples TRBV6-2 or TRBV6-3 to TRBJ2-1, with D perhaps matching TRBD2 (6 bases). V was pared by 7 bases and J by 10 bases, with 20 bases between. Germline CDR1 is MNHEY and CDR2 is SVGEGT. CDR3 length: 14 residues. CDR3 bases: TGTGCCAGCACCGACACGATGGCCGGGGGAGAGCAGTTCTTC. This sequence encodes CASTDTMAGGEQFF.

This clonotype was detected a few times. The chain couples TRBV6-5 to TRBJ1-2; 9 nucleotides agree with TRBD1. The CDR3 contains 15 residues. The germline V gene encodes CDR1 MNHEY and CDR2 SVGAGI. V lost 4 bases and J lost 2; bases outside the gene matches: 5. This CDR3 is CASSSGQGVNYGYTF. CDR3 nucleotide sequence: TGTGCCAGCAGTTCGGGACAGGGTGTGAACTATGGCTACACCTTC.

This clonotype has only one observation. The chain couples TRBV20-1 to TRBJ2-1; unclear D gene. Germline CDR1 and CDR2: DFQATT and SNEGSKA (reference sequence). This CDR3 contains 12 residues. Trimming cost V 4 bases and J 6 bases, with 10 bases left between them. CDR3 sequence (DNA): TGCAGTGCTACTGGACCGTCCAATGAGCAGTTCTTC. Translated: CSATGPSNEQFF.

The V call is TRBV6-5, the J call TRBJ2-7, with 12 nucleotides matching TRBD2. In germline, CDR1 is MNHEY, CDR2 SVGAGI. V gave up 4 bases and J gave up 0 bases; unmatched junction bases: 7. The CDR3 is 17 residues long. The CDR3 region is CASSFASGRDLSYEQYF. The CDR3 region has the DNA TGTGCCAGCAGTTTCGCTAGCGGGAGGGATCTCTCCTACGAGCAGTACTTC.

The chain carries TRBV20-1 and TRBJ1-2; D is uncertain. Germline V gene data show CDR1 as DFQATT and CDR2 as SNEGSKA (reference sequence). The CDR3 runs 12 residues. The CDR3 reads CKSSDLYYGYTF. Here the CDR3 DNA reads TGCAAAAGCTCCGACCTATACTATGGCTACACCTTC.

The chain recombines TRBV29-1 with TRBJ1-1; D not resolved. Germline V gene lookup returns CDR1 SQVTM and CDR2 ANQGSEA. CDR3 length: 12 residues. V dropped 0 bases and J dropped 10 bases, with 12 bases sitting between them. For the CDR3, the DNA is TGCAGCGTTGAAGAGGGTCTTTCTAGAGCTTTCTTT. It yields the protein CSVEEGLSRAFF.

The chain uses TRBV28 and TRBJ1-3; possible D gene TRBD1, 6 bases. Per germline, CDR1 MDHEN and CDR2 SYDVKM. Trimming took off 2 bases at V and 3 bases at J, with 11 bases between the two ends. The CDR3 has 15 residues. The CDR3 nucleotides are TGTGCCAGCAGTTTAATGGGGGCAGGTGGAAACACCATATATTTT. It codes for CASSLMGAGGNTIYF.

The CDR3 DNA is TGCAGCGTAGTAGCGGGAAGGTATACCGGGGAGCTGTTTTTT. This encodes CSVVAGRYTGELFF. The genes are TRBV29-1 and TRBJ2-2; TRBD2 matches 8 bases. Germline V gives CDR1 SQVTM, CDR2 ANQGSEA. The CDR3 spans 14 residues. Trimming removed 6 bases from V and 5 bases from J; junction bases left unmatched: 8.

The chain uses TRBV6-5 and TRBJ1-2; D perhaps matches TRBD1 (6 bases). Deletions cut 4 bases from V and 8 bases from J, with 23 bases between. Germline V gene sequence: CDR1 MNHEY, CDR2 SVGAGI. CDR3 size: 16 residues. The CDR3 bases are TGTGCCAGCAGTTTCCGACAACCCGCCAGGGGAGGAGGCTACACCTTC. This translates into CASSFRQPARGGGYTF.

CDR3 coding DNA: TGTGCCAGCAGCGGCAGGACAGGGGAGGAATACGAGCAGTACTTC. It translates to CASSGRTGEEYEQYF. The chain links TRBV7-9 to TRBJ2-7; TRBD1 aligns across 9 bases. The CDR3 is made up of 15 amino acids. V shed 5 bases and J 4 bases; nucleotides not matched to a gene: 9. Germline lookup yields CDR1 SEHNR and CDR2 FQNEAQ (reference sequence).

There are a few counts of this clonotype. The gene calls are TRBV19 and TRBJ1-5, with 8 bases lining up with TRBD1. Germline CDR1 reads LNHDA; CDR2 reads SQIVND (reference sequence). The CDR3 is 15 residues long. With V trimmed by 4 bases and J by 7 bases, 9 bases remained unmatched. The DNA of the CDR3 is TGTGCCAGTAGTAGGGGGGCAGGGGGCCGGCAGCCCCAGCATTTT. This codes for CASSRGAGGRQPQHF. The full variable domain, rest sourced from reference TRBV19 and TRBJ1-5, is DGGITQSPKYLFRKEGQNVTLSCEQNLNHDAMYWYRQDPGQGLRLIYYSQIVNDFQKGDIAEGYSVSREKKESFPLTVTSAQKNPTAFYLCASSRGAGGRQPQHFGDGTRLSIL.

This chain links TRBV2 with TRBJ2-3; D may be TRBD1 or TRBD2 (6 bases each). The ends were cut back, 8 bases at V and 4 bases at J, with 10 bases in the middle. This CDR3 region has 12 residues. CDR1 and CDR2 from the germline V gene are SNHLY and FYNNEI. CDR3 protein: CASQEGADTQYF. CDR3 coding DNA: TGTGCCAGCCAGGAGGGGGCAGATACGCAGTATTTT.

CDR3 protein: CASSYSGGSSYEQYF. The CDR3 DNA follows: TGTGCCAGCAGTTACTCGGGCGGGAGCTCCTACGAGCAGTACTTC. J is TRBJ2-7 and V is TRBV6-5; 7 bases align to TRBD2. The CDR3 contains 15 residues. Per the germline V gene, CDR1 is MNHEY and CDR2 is SVGAGI. V shed 0 bases, J shed 0 bases, and the junction held 2 bases outside the gene matches.

This clonotype was seen just once. The rearrangement uses TRBV20-1 and TRBJ2-3; D is possibly TRBD2 (5 bases). In germline, CDR1 is DFQATT, CDR2 SNEGSKA (reference sequence). The CDR3 runs to 14 residues. Trimming took off 2 bases at V and 3 bases at J, with 12 bases between the two ends. The CDR3 coding sequence is TGCAGTGCTAGATACCAACCGGGGACAGATACGCAGTATTTT. The encoded protein is CSARYQPGTDTQYF.